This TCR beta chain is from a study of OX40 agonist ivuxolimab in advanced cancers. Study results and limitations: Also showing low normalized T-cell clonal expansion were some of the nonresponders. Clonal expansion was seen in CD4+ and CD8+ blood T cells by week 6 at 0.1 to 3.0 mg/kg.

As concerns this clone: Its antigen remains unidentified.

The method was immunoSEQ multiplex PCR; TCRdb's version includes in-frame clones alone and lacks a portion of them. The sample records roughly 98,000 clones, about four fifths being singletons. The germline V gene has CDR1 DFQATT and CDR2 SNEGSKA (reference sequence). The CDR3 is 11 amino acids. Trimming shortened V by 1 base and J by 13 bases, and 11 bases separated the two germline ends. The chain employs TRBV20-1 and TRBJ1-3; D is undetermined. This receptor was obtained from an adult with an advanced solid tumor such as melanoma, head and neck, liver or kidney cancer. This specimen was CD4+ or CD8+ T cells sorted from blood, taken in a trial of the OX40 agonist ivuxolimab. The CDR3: CSARAGRLIYF. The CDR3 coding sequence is TGCAGTGCTAGAGCGGGCAGGTTAATATATTTT.